This TCR beta chain was profiled in a study of identical twins (dated by TCRdb to about 2016). For context, the study as a whole: To test whether fetal clonotypes persist, this study deep-sequenced TCR alpha and beta repertoires from monozygotic twins, from unrelated adults of various ages, and from cord blood. To rule out contamination, the twin experiments were replicated at different times with different library preparation protocols. What the authors observed across the whole study: Invariant T cells such as MAIT and iNKT could partly confound zero-insertion analyses, although diverse VJ usage argued against such confounding for most clonotypes. Fewer insertions were carried by abundant cord blood beta clonotypes, a similar but weaker trend appeared in young adult naive repertoires, and no such trend appeared in memory repertoires. Recombination models systematically underestimated out-of-frame TCR alpha sharing in monozygotic twins but agreed with sharing between unrelated individuals. Compared with coincidental sharing between unrelated individuals, out-of-frame TCR alpha sequences shared between twins had an excess of sequences with low generation probability. The excess sharing between twins in beta out-of-frame sequences was weaker because fewer shared sequences reduced the signal-to-noise ratio. Conclusions relied on cross-sectional statistical analysis, since the same donors could not be followed over many years.

As concerns this clonotype: No antigen is known for it. It has no much larger one-base neighbor in the sample; base qualities were not kept.

The germline V gene encodes CDR1 LNHNV and CDR2 YYDKDF (reference sequence). The CDR3 measures 14 amino acids from cysteine to phenylalanine. Just CDR3 DNA is preserved here, 42 bases in frame from base 1. Here V drops 6 bases and J drops 6 bases, and the junction holds 3 bases not matched to any gene. All donors were healthy Caucasians. The twin cohort consisted of three pairs of female monozygotic twins, all aged roughly 18 to 29 years. Positive isolation kits from Invitrogen were used to isolate CD4+ and CD8+ T cell populations. Receptors were amplified or captured by 5' RACE. The sequencing machine was an Illumina HiSeq 2000. A universal primer binding site was added through template switching, and the final cDNA carried a unique molecular identifier so that TCR cDNA molecules could be counted accurately. Specific primers in the conserved constant-segment region were used to synthesize first-strand cDNA for the TCR alpha and beta chains. To control for contamination, every cDNA library was double barcoded, receiving both a SMART-Mk sample barcode and Illumina barcodes. Two successive PCR steps introduced TruSeq adapter sequences along with Illumina sample barcodes. The Illumina HiSeq platform was used with custom primers to sequence TCR alpha and beta cDNA libraries. In the original analysis: MiGEC was used to process raw reads and extract unique molecular identifiers, and MiXCR was used to find CDR3 positions. For each individual, recombination models were inferred using an EM algorithm with the repgenHMM and IGoR tools. Shared clonotypes were analyzed with the tcR package in R, and sharing was normalized by the product of cloneset sizes. To study raw recombination without the effects of thymic and clonal selection, out-of-frame nonproductive sequences were analyzed. Through fastp at Q25 and MiXCR, TCRdb rebuilt clones from the public reads, retaining in-frame beta chains. A single entry per CDR3 protein holds the most common genes and DNA from its merged rows. TCRdb, not the authors, supplied the V and J calls. This sample lists about 520,000 distinct CDR3 sequences; approximately 22% were detected once. About 0.91% of the sample lies in the top ten.

The same data also contributed to another study, on T cells expressing NK-cell markers. In that second paper, the authors write: TCR beta-chain repertoires were profiled in sorted CD3+CD56+NKG2C+, CD3+CD56+NKG2C- and CD3+CD56-NKG2C+ T-cell subsets from several donors. Among the eight sequenced donors, seven were HCMV-seropositive and one was HCMV-seronegative. To restrict sorting to alphabetaTCR-expressing T cells, an anti-gammadeltaTCR antibody was added in several experiments. In several donors, the dominant CD3+CD56+NKG2C+ clonotypes were found to rank among the top 10 CD8+ clonotypes and to make up about 1.0-7.0% of CD8+ T cells. Those dominant clonotypes were again the most abundant among CD3+CD56-NKG2C+ cells in a handful of donors, at roughly 25-65%. Whether the expanded NKG2C-expressing T cell clones were specific for HCMV antigens remained unclear. The study sequenced eight donors, all healthy volunteers chosen at random: three men and five women. To determine HCMV serostatus, a commercial ELISA kit was used to detect HCMV-specific IgG in serum. MIGEC was used to demultiplex reads and group the reads by UMI, and MiTCR was used to assemble and quantify clonotypes. To exclude erroneous sequences, any TCR cDNA sequence not supported by at least two reads was discarded. Downstream repertoire analysis used the tcR package, and clonotypes were matched across fractions by CDR3 nucleotide sequence plus V segment. VDJmatch was used to annotate antigen specificity against VDJdb, with one amino acid substitution in CDR3 permitted.

This clonotype was sampled from a young woman in good health. Sample: CD4+ T cells sorted from blood. Here the chain combines TRBV15 and TRBJ2-3, with 13 middle bases fitting TRBD2. The CDR3 has the sequence CATRLAGGLDTQYF. The nucleotide sequence reads TGTGCCACCAGACTAGCGGGGGGGCTGGATACGCAGTATTTT.